Sequencing of this TCR beta chain was carried out in a study of cytomegalovirus exposure and HLA in healthy donors. The method was immunoSEQ multiplex PCR; TCRdb's version includes in-frame clones alone and lacks a portion of them. Of tens of thousands of clones in the sample, 95% to 97% were seen once. Germline V gives CDR1 MNHEY, CDR2 SVGAGI. CDR3 length equals 12 residues. Trimming shortened V by 5 bases and J by 7 bases, and 9 bases separated the two germline ends. This clonotype originated in a young man in good health and CMV-seronegative. Material for sequencing was PBMCs. The genes are TRBV6-5 and TRBJ2-1, with D maybe TRBD1 (5 bases). As DNA, the CDR3 is TGTGCCAGCAGTGTCCAGGGTAATGAGCAGTTCTTC. It translates to CASSVQGNEQFF.